These 10 T cell receptor beta chains share one sample of origin, sequenced in a study of T cells in Graves' hyperthyroidism and ophthalmopathy. RNA transcripts provided the source from which TCR beta CDR3 regions were amplified. A first-round RT-PCR of the TCR CDR3 used the HTBI primer set. TCRdb processed the multiplex PCR reads anew with MiXCR; each CDR3 protein has one entry. The sample gives some 650,000 distinct CDR3 sequences, about a sixth of which show up once; less than 3.5% is in the top ten. Sequencing was performed on blood. Receptors originate from a woman aged 40 to 50 with Graves' ophthalmopathy.

The CDR3 loop reads CASSSTRTAARWTGELFF. CDR3 in DNA: TGTGCCAGCAGTTCAACAAGGACAGCGGCACGGTGGACCGGGGAGCTGTTTTTT. This rearrangement joins TRBV12-3 or TRBV12-4 to TRBJ2-2; possibly TRBD1 for D (6 bases). The V end lost 4 bases, the J end lost 5 bases, and 23 bases lay between the germline ends. The CDR3 contains 18 residues.

The chain has TRBV12-3 or TRBV12-4 and TRBJ1-2, with 9 bases lining up with TRBD1. CDR3 size: 14 residues. The V segment lost 6 bases and the J segment 13 bases; nucleotides outside the gene matches: 15. The CDR3 is CASSQNTGGKHLTF. Here the CDR3 DNA reads TGTGCCAGCAGCCAGAACACAGGGGGCAAACACCTCACCTTC.

The table lists this clonotype with many counts. The chain has TRBV4-1 and TRBJ1-1, with TRBD1 matching 10 bases. This CDR3 contains 15 residues. The V segment lost 4 bases and the J segment 1 base; nucleotides outside the gene matches: 3. CDR1 MGHRA and CDR2 YSYEKL come from the germline V gene. CDR3 DNA sequence: TGCGCCAGCAGCCGCGGACAGGGGGAGAACACTGAAGCTTTCTTT. Amino acid sequence: CASSRGQGENTEAFF.

The sample holds a few counts of this clonotype. This chain joins TRBV20-1 and TRBJ2-3; 13 bases line up with TRBD2. This CDR3 region has 14 residues. The germline gives CDR1 DFQATT, CDR2 SNEGSKA (reference sequence). Unmatched junction bases numbered 9, after V lost 5 bases and J lost 10 bases. As DNA, the CDR3 is TGCAGTGCTCTCGGACTAGCGGGAGAAGAGGCGCAGTATTTT. Its protein product is CSALGLAGEEAQYF.

A note on this clonotype: A much larger clone differs from this one at a single base, so this may be a read error. For the CDR3, the DNA is TGTGCCAGCAGCTTAAGGGTGGGGGCTGGCGGCTACACCTTC. Translation: CASSLRVGAGGYTF. The rearrangement uses TRBV7-8 and TRBJ1-2; possible D gene TRBD1, 6 bases. Trimming removed 2 bases from V and 8 bases from J, with 15 bases in between. Germline CDR1 and CDR2: SGHVS and FQNEAQ. CDR3 length: 14 amino acids.

This clonotype was counted at least ten times. The CDR3 DNA is TGTGCCAGCAGATATACAGGGATCGTACACGAGCAGTACTTC. It codes for CASRYTGIVHEQYF. The chain employs TRBV28 and TRBJ2-7, with a possible D match to TRBD1 (6 bases). The CDR3 contains 14 residues. Deletions cut 6 bases from V and 5 bases from J, with 17 bases between. The germline V gene encodes CDR1 MDHEN and CDR2 SYDVKM.

This clonotype was detected many times. The V and J genes are TRBV18 and TRBJ1-1; D remains unclear. Germline V gene lookup returns CDR1 KGHSH and CDR2 LQKENI. V lost 7 bases, J lost 1 base, and 10 bases lay in between. This CDR3 has 13 amino acids. CDR3 in amino acids: CASLQSANTEAFF. The DNA for the CDR3 is TGTGCCAGCTTACAGTCCGCGAACACTGAAGCTTTCTTT. Complete variable domain (other parts from reference TRBV18 and TRBJ1-1): NAGVMQNPRHLVRRRGQEARLRCSPMKGHSHVYWYRQLPEEGLKFMVYLQKENIIDESGMPKERFSAEFPKEGPSILRIQQVVRGDSAAYFCASLQSANTEAFFGQGTRLTVV.

This clonotype was observed a few times. The gene calls are TRBV2 and TRBJ2-1; 10 bases map to TRBD2. Trimming took 2 bases from V and 4 from J; bases not matched to a gene: 5. The CDR3 is 16 residues long. Germline CDR1 SNHLY, CDR2 FYNNEI. CDR3 in amino acids: CASSELAGDLYNEQFF. The CDR3 DNA is TGTGCCAGCAGTGAACTAGCGGGGGATCTGTACAATGAGCAGTTCTTC.

Ten or more counts support this clonotype. This rearrangement joins TRBV2 to TRBJ2-3; tentatively, D is TRBD2 (6 bases). Germline assignment: CDR1 SNHLY and CDR2 FYNNEI. With 10 bases removed from V and 2 bases from J, the gap between germline ends came to 13 bases. CDR3 length equals 13 residues. The CDR3: CATSGEATDTQYF. The CDR3 nucleotides read TGTGCCACCTCGGGGGAGGCCACAGATACGCAGTATTTT.

The chain is built from TRBV19 and TRBJ1-5, with 7 bases aligning to TRBD1. The CDR3 contains 16 residues. J was trimmed by 3 bases and V by 1 base; bases with no gene match: 6. Germline V gene sequence: CDR1 LNHDA, CDR2 SQIVND (reference sequence). DNA of the CDR3: TGTGCCAGTAGTATAGGAGAGGGGGCCATCAATCAGCCCCAGCATTTT. The encoded protein is CASSIGEGAINQPQHF.